One sample yielded the 14 T cell receptor beta chains listed below, sequenced in a study of human T cells and chemical hapten exposure. Time point reported: pre-sensitization, week 0. As to treatment: therapeutic diphenylcyclopropenone sensitization with weekly scalp DPC. TCRdb itself ran the RACE reads through MiXCR, one entry per CDR3 protein. The top ten clones hold under 3% of a sample with about 180,000 distinct CDR3 sequences, just under 30% of them seen once. The sample in question was whole blood, obtained in connection with sensitization to the hapten diphenylcyclopropenone (DPC). Receptor source: a woman in her 30s with alopecia areata. Some clones in this sample may be carry-over from other donors' samples.

CDR3 amino acids: CASSQDGPPANYGYTF. As DNA, the CDR3 is TGCGCCAGCAGCCAAGATGGGCCACCAGCTAACTATGGCTACACCTTC. The V gene is TRBV4-3, the J gene TRBJ1-2; no definite D call. The CDR3 totals 16 residues. Per the germline V gene, CDR1 is LGHNA and CDR2 is YSLEER. Trimming removed 0 bases at V and 0 bases at J, with 11 bases between.

A few counts support this clonotype. The chain recombines TRBV6-5 with TRBJ1-1; D is unresolved. CDR3 length: 13 amino acids. Trimming took 6 bases from V and 1 from J, leaving 9 bases between them. Germline-derived CDR1 and CDR2 are MNHEY and SVGAGI. CDR3 region: CASRYGRNTEAFF. For the CDR3, the DNA is TGTGCCAGCAGATATGGACGGAACACTGAAGCTTTCTTT.

The chain combines TRBV25-1 with TRBJ1-2; no reliable D call. This CDR3 has 12 residues. Between the trimmed V and J ends, which lost 8 bases and 1 base, there was a span of 8 bases. Per germline, CDR1 MGHDK and CDR2 SYGVNS. DNA of the CDR3: TGTGCCAGCCGGGCCCTTAACTATGGCTACACCTTC. It yields the protein CASRALNYGYTF.

V and J are TRBV7-8 and TRBJ2-7; D ambiguous. V lost 1 base and J 4 bases, leaving 5 bases between the germline ends. Germline CDR1 is SGHVS and CDR2 is FQNEAQ. The CDR3 has 12 residues. The CDR3 loop is CASSLVLYEQYF. For the CDR3, the DNA is TGTGCCAGCAGCTTAGTTCTGTACGAGCAGTACTTC.

J is TRBJ1-1 and V is TRBV29-1; D unclear. This CDR3 has 10 residues. CDR1 is SQVTM, CDR2 ANQGSEA, per germline. V was clipped by 7 bases and J by 11 bases, with 14 bases between them. CDR3 DNA sequence: TGCAGCGCTGTATGGGTGTACGCTTTCTTT. Encoded protein: CSAVWVYAFF.

The chain carries TRBV2 and TRBJ2-2; TRBD1 might be the D (5 bases). There are 14 residues in the CDR3. V gave up 6 bases and J gave up 4 bases, with 12 bases separating them. Germline V CDR1 and CDR2: SNHLY, FYNNEI. CDR3 bases: TGTGCCAGCAGCGAACAGGTTTCCACCGGGGAGCTGTTTTTT. Amino acid sequence: CASSEQVSTGELFF.

This clonotype appeared a few times. This chain joins TRBV5-1 and TRBJ2-2; D is undetermined. The CDR3 extends over 15 amino acids. The germline CDR1 and CDR2 sequences are SGHRS and YFSETQ. The V and J ends lost 4 bases and 2 bases respectively, with 12 bases between them. DNA for the CDR3: TGCGCCAGCAGCATAGTATTGGGAAACACCGGGGAGCTGTTTTTT. Translating gives CASSIVLGNTGELFF.

This rearrangement joins TRBV11-1 to TRBJ2-1, with D possibly matching TRBD1 (6 bases). CDR1 SGHAT and CDR2 FQDESV come from the germline V gene (reference sequence). Between the trimmed V and J ends, which lost 3 bases and 12 bases, there was a span of 24 bases. There are 16 residues in the CDR3. The DNA of the CDR3 is TGTGCCAGCAGCTTTCGGACGGGACACATTCCCCACGGGCAGTTCTTC. Amino acids: CASSFRTGHIPHGQFF.

Only a few counts were recorded for this clonotype. CDR3 in DNA: TGTGCCACCAGCAGAGATAGGCAAGGGGTGTACTTC. Its protein is CATSRDRQGVYF. The V and J genes are TRBV15 and TRBJ2-7, with D perhaps TRBD1 (5 bases). The germline gives CDR1 LNHNV, CDR2 YYDKDF (reference sequence). The ends were cut back, 0 bases at V and 12 bases at J, with 12 bases in the middle. The CDR3 is made up of 12 amino acids.

The chain carries TRBV5-1 and TRBJ1-1, with D possibly TRBD1 on 5 matching bases. The CDR3 spans 12 residues. Germline V CDR1 and CDR2: SGHRS, YFSETQ. Trimming stripped 3 bases from V and 5 bases from J, with 8 bases between. This CDR3 reads CASSWDATEAFF. DNA for the CDR3: TGCGCCAGCAGCTGGGACGCGACTGAAGCTTTCTTT. Full variable domain (missing parts from reference TRBV5-1 and TRBJ1-1): KAGVTQTPRYLIKTRGQQVTLSCSPISGHRSVSWYQQTPGQGLQFLFEYFSETQRNKGNFPGRFSGRQFSNSRSEMNVSTLELGDSALYLCASSWDATEAFFGQGTRLTVV.

This clonotype was seen only a few times. V gene TRBV19 combines with J gene TRBJ2-5; D is undetermined. This CDR3 region has 11 residues. In germline, CDR1 is LNHDA, CDR2 SQIVND (reference sequence). Trimming took off 0 bases at V and 4 bases at J, with 0 bases between the two ends. The CDR3 region has the DNA TGTGCCAGTAGTATAGAAGAGACCCAGTACTTC. Amino acids: CASSIEETQYF.

V gene TRBV6-2 or TRBV6-3 combines with J gene TRBJ1-2, with D maybe TRBD1 (5 bases). Germline CDR1 reads MNHEY; CDR2 reads SVGEGT. With 5 bases removed from V and 3 bases from J, the gap between germline ends came to 13 bases. The CDR3 extends over 14 amino acids. CDR3 in amino acids: CASSPGGAHYGYTF. Written as DNA, the CDR3 is TGTGCCAGCAGTCCGGGAGGGGCCCACTATGGCTACACCTTC.

This clonotype has only a few counts. The chain is built from TRBV7-2 and TRBJ2-7, with TRBD1 matching 9 bases. The CDR3 consists of 15 residues. After removal of 0 bases from V and 3 bases from J, the junction contained 3 bases not matched to a gene. Germline V gene lookup returns CDR1 SGHTA and CDR2 FQGNSA. In nucleotides, the CDR3 is TGTGCCAGCAGCTTAGCGGGGACAGGGATCTACGAGCAGTACTTC. It specifies CASSLAGTGIYEQYF.

This clonotype has just a few counts. The chain has TRBV29-1 and TRBJ2-5, with D hard to call. V was clipped by 3 bases and J by 3 bases, with 8 bases between them. The CDR3 runs 12 residues. CDR1 and CDR2 (germline): SQVTM, ANQGSEA. CDR3 sequence: CSVDRQEETQYF. CDR3 DNA: TGCAGCGTTGATCGGCAAGAAGAGACCCAGTACTTC.